One T cell receptor beta chain is described in this entry. This entry comes from a study of Ad26.COV2.S vaccination and SARS-CoV-2 variants. In the study overall: Ad26.COV2.S given intramuscularly, once or twice 56 days apart.

Repertoires were generated with immunoSEQ multiplex PCR, while TCRdb's copy carries only in-frame clones and drops some. The table includes some 340,000 clones, about 86% detected once. Described treatment: about 20 received Ad26.COV2.S at low or high dose, single or two shots; five or six received placebo; per-sample allocation not given. Specimens were obtained on day 63 following the first vaccine or placebo injection. It was an adult aged 18-55 years in Boston who was the donor. This CDR3 has 14 residues. Germline V gene lookup returns CDR1 LNHNV and CDR2 YYDKDF (reference sequence). V dropped 0 bases and J dropped 4 bases, with 9 bases sitting between them.

The sequence was collected from a person between 18 and 65 years old who received the Ad26.COV2.S COVID-19 vaccine or a placebo. Sequencing was performed on peripheral blood, taken in a trial of Ad26.COV2.S vaccine versus placebo. J is TRBJ1-2 and V is TRBV15; the D is unclear. CDR3 sequence: CATSRDADGYGYTF. The CDR3 DNA is TGTGCCACCAGCAGAGATGCCGACGGCTATGGCTACACCTTC.